Following are 5 T cell receptor beta chains from one sample sequenced in a study of blood T cell repertoires in COVID-19 (dated by TCRdb to about 2020). Library prep was done by the immunoSEQ multiplex PCR assay. The table comes from immuneACCESS by way of TCRdb, which keeps in-frame sequences with V and J called. Part of the clones is missing from these tables; in studies checked, under half for an unresolved V gene and the rest for unknown reasons. Here the sample has about 430,000 clones; 70% to 90% occur a single time. Approximately 1.3% of the sample rests with the top ten. Sequencing input: PBMCs or T cells enriched from blood (not recorded which). The receptors shown here come from a woman between 18 and 29 years old who had been exposed to COVID-19.

The CDR3: CASSESRTGLASPLHF. Written as DNA, the CDR3 is TGCGCCAGCAGTGAGTCGCGGACAGGGTTAGCATCACCCCTCCACTTT. The V gene is TRBV10-1, the J gene TRBJ1-6; 8 bases fit TRBD1. Trimming at V came to 0 bases and at J to 10 bases, leaving 8 bases not matched to a gene. CDR1 WNHNN and CDR2 SYGVQD come from the germline V gene (reference sequence). The CDR3 runs 16 residues.

The chain has TRBV14 and TRBJ2-2; D not certain. The germline V gene has CDR1 SGHDN and CDR2 FVKESK. Trimming took 1 base from V and 7 from J, leaving 16 bases between them. The CDR3 has 16 residues. This CDR3 reads CASSQVARFQNGELFF. Here the CDR3 DNA reads TGTGCCAGCAGCCAAGTTGCCCGGTTCCAAAACGGGGAGCTGTTTTTT.

The J gene is TRBJ1-2, the V gene TRBV2; 7 bases align to TRBD1. The CDR3 runs 13 residues. Germline CDR1 reads SNHLY; CDR2 reads FYNNEI. V shed 4 bases, J shed 4 bases, and the junction held 3 bases outside the gene matches. Here the CDR3 reads CASSGQGVYGYTF. DNA of the CDR3: TGTGCCAGCAGTGGACAGGGTGTCTATGGCTACACCTTC.

J is TRBJ2-7 and V is TRBV4-3; D is ambiguous. The CDR3 has 13 residues. V lost 4 bases and J lost 1, with 8 bases in between. Germline loops: CDR1 LGHNA, CDR2 YSLEER. CDR3 sequence (DNA): TGCGCCAGCAGCCCTTCTCGGTCCTACGAGCAGTACTTC. It encodes CASSPSRSYEQYF.

This clone was seen just once. This chain connects TRBV30 to TRBJ2-3, with 9 bases that match TRBD1. This CDR3 has 15 residues. The germline CDR1 and CDR2 sequences are GTSNPN and SVGIG (reference sequence). V was pared by 4 bases and J by 5 bases, with 10 bases of the junction left unmatched. In nucleotides, the CDR3 is TGTGCCTGGAACGACGGGACAGGGATTTTAGATACGCAGTATTTT. Its protein is CAWNDGTGILDTQYF.